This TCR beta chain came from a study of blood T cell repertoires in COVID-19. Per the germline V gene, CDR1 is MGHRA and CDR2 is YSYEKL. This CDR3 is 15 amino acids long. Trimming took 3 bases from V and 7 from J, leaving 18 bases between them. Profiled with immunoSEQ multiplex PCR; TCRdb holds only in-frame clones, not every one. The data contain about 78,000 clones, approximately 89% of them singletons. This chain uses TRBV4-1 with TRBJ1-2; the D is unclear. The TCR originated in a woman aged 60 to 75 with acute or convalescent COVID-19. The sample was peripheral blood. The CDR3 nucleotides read TGCGCCAGCAGCCAGGAGCATGGCACACGTCGTGGCTACACCTTC. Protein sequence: CASSQEHGTRRGYTF.